Described below is a single TCR beta chain sequence and its context. The target antigen is unknown. The entry originates in a study of cytomegalovirus exposure and HLA in healthy donors. Study-level findings and limits: V- and J-gene trimming of TCR beta was linked (in a later analysis) to a missense DCLRE1C variant.

Germline V lookup: CDR1 SGHVS, CDR2 FNYEAQ. The CDR3 consists of 16 residues. Trimming removed 3 bases from V and 2 bases from J; junction bases left unmatched: 6. The PCR made use of 60 Vbeta and 13 Jbeta primers. This table comes from immunoSEQ multiplex PCR, and its TCRdb copy is limited to in-frame clones, with some not included. Of about 160,000 clones listed, 65% to 90% are singletons. The sequence was obtained from a man between 45 and 60 years old in good health and CMV-seropositive. The sequenced material came from PBMCs. The V gene is TRBV7-6, the J gene TRBJ2-1, with 8 bases identical to TRBD1. The DNA of the CDR3 is TGTGCCAGCAGCTTTCGGACAGGGACAGCCTACAATGAGCAGTTCTTC. Amino acid sequence: CASSFRTGTAYNEQFF.